This entry features one TCR beta chain sequence. The protocol was immunoSEQ multiplex PCR, while the TCRdb copy is restricted to in-frame clones and leaves out a portion. The data hold 200,000 to 250,000 clones, with 84% observed a single time. This sample was taken from a study of blood T cell repertoires in COVID-19. Two consecutive negative NP/OP PCR tests, clearance, or resolved symptoms defined Cohort 3 recovery. CDR3 size: 14 residues. The chain uses TRBV21-1 and TRBJ2-2; the D call in the table, TRBD2, was not verified against the DNA. TRBV21-1 is tagged as a pseudogene. The TCR originated in a woman between 35 and 50 years old who had recovered from COVID-19. The specimen sequenced was PBMCs or T cells enriched from blood (not recorded which). The CDR3 here is CASAYGGPTGELFF. DNA of the CDR3: TGTGCCAGCGCTTACGGAGGGCCCACCGGGGAGCTGTTTTTT.